A selection of T cell receptor beta chains follows, all from one sample in a study of T-cell reconstitution after alpha-beta-depleted transplantation in children. TCRdb re-called the PCR reads through MiXCR, storing one row per CDR3 protein. The data show fewer than 550,000 distinct CDR3 sequences, about an eighth seen once. Sequencing was performed on PBMCs, mostly from graft donor cells, taken 180 days after TCRalphabeta/CD19-depleted stem cell transplant. Every receptor here comes from a female patient aged 2-9 years who had a stem cell transplant for aplastic anemia, so the T cells may come from the graft donor. Each CDR3 is given with its conserved first and last residue. A D gene is named only where the DNA matches it firmly. Only part of the rows carry a size: once, few, many, or a class if the clone is expanded.

J	size	D	V	DNA	CDR3
TRBJ2-1	many	TRBD2	TRBV5-1	TGCGCCAGCAGCCTGATGACTAGCGGGAGGCAGGGCTACAATGAGCAGTTCTTC	CASSLMTSGRQGYNEQFF
TRBJ2-7	.	.	TRBV20-1	TGCAGTGCCGTCCGTGACGGAGCCTACGAGCAGTACTTC	CSAVRDGAYEQYF
TRBJ2-3	few	.	TRBV12-5	TGTGCTAGTGCCCTTGCGGCGGGCCCCGATACGCAGTATTTT	CASALAAGPDTQYF
TRBJ2-1	.	.	TRBV3-1	TGTGCCAGCAGCCAAGGGGTCCCCTCCTACAATGAGCAGTTCTTC	CASSQGVPSYNEQFF
TRBJ2-3	many	.	TRBV12-3/TRBV12-4	TGTGCCAGCAGCCCATCTACCGCGCCCACAGATACGCAGTATTTT	CASSPSTAPTDTQYF
TRBJ2-5	.	TRBD1	TRBV3-1	TGTGCCAGCTGGCCCCGGGACAGGGGGCGGGAGACCCAGTACTTC	CASWPRDRGRETQYF
TRBJ2-1	.	TRBD2	TRBV29-1	TGCAGCGTTGGAAAACTAGCGGAGTACAATGAGCAGTTCTTC	CSVGKLAEYNEQFF
TRBJ2-1	.	.	TRBV18	TGTGCCAGCTCACCAGAGTCCTTTTACAATGAGCAGTTCTTC	CASSPESFYNEQFF
TRBJ2-2	few	.	TRBV7-2	TGTGCCAGCAGCTGGTACGCGAACACCGGGGAGCTGTTTTTT	CASSWYANTGELFF
TRBJ2-7	few	TRBD1	TRBV28	TGTGCCAGCAGTCGGGACAGCTCCTACGAGCAGTACTTC	CASSRDSSYEQYF
TRBJ2-1	few	.	TRBV15	TGTGCCACCAGCTCGGGATTCTCCTACAATGAGCAGTTCTTC	CATSSGFSYNEQFF
TRBJ1-5	.	.	TRBV12-3/TRBV12-4	TGTGCCAGCAGCCCAGGACAACCTGGCCAGCCCCAGCATTTT	CASSPGQPGQPQHF
TRBJ1-1	.	.	TRBV5-5	TGTGCCAGCAGCTTGGTCAGGGGTGAAGCTTTCTTT	CASSLVRGEAFF
TRBJ1-5	few	.	TRBV19	TGTGCCAGTAGTATAGCCCTCAGGGGCAATCAGCCCCAGCATTTT	CASSIALRGNQPQHF
TRBJ2-1	.	.	TRBV4-2	TGTGCCAGCAGCCAAGAAAGTGAACTCGCCTACAATGAGCAGTTCTTC	CASSQESELAYNEQFF
TRBJ1-4	few	.	TRBV18	TGTGCCAGCTCACCTTCACCTAATGAAAAACTGTTTTTT	CASSPSPNEKLFF
TRBJ2-7	few	TRBD1	TRBV6-1	TGTGCCAGCAGTGACCCGGGACAGGGGTTACACTACGAGCAGTACTTC	CASSDPGQGLHYEQYF
TRBJ2-3	few	TRBD2	TRBV6-2/TRBV6-3	TGTGCCAGCAGTTACCCATTAGCGGGCTGGACAGATACGCAGTATTTT	CASSYPLAGWTDTQYF
TRBJ2-7	many	TRBD2	TRBV12-3/TRBV12-4	TGTGCCAGCAGCAGACTAGCGGGCCCCTACGAGCAGTACTTC	CASSRLAGPYEQYF
TRBJ2-1	many	TRBD2	TRBV12-3/TRBV12-4	TGTGCCAGCAGCCAAAGCGGGGCCTACAATGAGCAGTTCTTC	CASSQSGAYNEQFF